The clone carrying this TCR beta chain appeared a single time. This record belongs to a study of blood T cell repertoires in COVID-19. Study-level information: Samples representing acute and convalescent COVID-19 were sourced from the United States, Italy and Spain. PBMCs, B-cell-depleted T cells, or T cells provided the cDNA or gDNA that made up the material.

As processed by the authors: By means of reference gene primer amplification, nucleated cell counts were estimated. Sequencing used immunoSEQ multiplex PCR; TCRdb keeps in-frame clones, though not all of them. V and J calls and clone size are as listed in that table; D and trimming were resolved from the DNA. The sample yields about 150,000 clones, around 87% seen once. Germline values: CDR1 MDHEN, CDR2 SYDVKM. V shed 5 bases, J shed 1 base, and the junction held 5 bases outside the gene matches. This CDR3 has 14 residues. The rearrangement joins TRBV28 to TRBJ2-7; TRBD1 aligns across 7 bases. The sample taken for sequencing was peripheral blood. This TCR was sampled from a man at least 80 years old with acute or convalescent COVID-19. The CDR3 bases are TGTGCCAGCAGTAAGTACAGGGGTTCCTACGAGCAGTACTTC. Translated: CASSKYRGSYEQYF.